This T cell receptor (beta chain) was captured by sequencing in a study of blood T cell repertoires in COVID-19 (dated by TCRdb to 2019 to 2021). Looking at the study overall: The collaborator samples originated in the United States, Italy and Spain and spanned the acute and convalescent phases of COVID-19. Samples came from the ongoing ImmuneRACE study (first 160 participants) plus 1,254 subjects from 6 global collaborators. Nearly every sample came with metadata listing a de-identified subject ID, COVID-19 status, age in years and sex. The material from the prospective study consisted of cDNA or gDNA derived from T cells, B-cell-depleted T cells, or PBMCs. Deeply sampled blood TCRbeta repertoires from subjects exposed to, actively infected with, or recovered from COVID-19 were included in the dataset. Where available, HLA class I and class II types were obtained from metadata supplied by the sample provider rather than from assay-based typing. The repertoires were made available in a free public database intended to serve as a resource for research on the immune response to SARS-CoV-2.

Regarding this clone: Its antigen is currently not known. The input lacks base qualities; no much larger clone sits a single base away.

Overall study outcomes, separate from this receptor: The amount of clinical and demographic metadata varied by source and participant and was provided uncurated.

One collaborating source in Seattle enrolled patients while the patients were actively infected and followed the patients over time throughout the course of disease. The collaborating institutions used their own protocols to collect whole blood in K2EDTA tubes. For TCRbeta analysis, collaborator samples were shipped as frozen whole blood, as isolated PBMCs, or as DNA extracted from either sample type. TCRbeta CDR3 regions were amplified from genomic DNA by means of the immunoSEQ Assay, a bias-controlled multiplex PCR. As for the authors' bioinformatics: Nucleated cell counts per sample were estimated from amplification of reference gene primers within the assay. Sequence reads were collapsed and filtered to measure the absolute abundance of every unique TCRbeta CDR3 rearrangement. For each sample, productive Simpson clonality was calculated as the square root of Simpson's diversity index across productive rearrangements. The table comes from immuneACCESS by way of TCRdb, which keeps in-frame sequences with V and J called. Part of the clones is missing from these tables; in studies checked, under half for an unresolved V gene and the rest for unknown reasons. Clone size and V and J calls were adopted from that table, with D and trimming inferred from the DNA. The sample records 330,000 or so clones, about nine tenths of which are singletons. The ten top clones hold around 10% of the sample.

CDR1 and CDR2 are read off the germline V gene as SGHTS and YDEGEE. The trim is 0 bases for V and 4 bases for J, with a gap of 19 bases between the germline ends. CDR3 length: 17 amino acids, cysteine to phenylalanine. The sequence is cut down to CDR3 DNA, 51 bases in frame from base 1. This sequence uses TRBV5-8 and TRBJ2-5; tentative D gene TRBD1, with 6 bases matching. The sequenced sample consisted of peripheral blood. The clonotype comes from a man aged 30-40 years with COVID-19, enrolled during active disease. The nucleotides are TGTGCCAGCAGCTTGGGAGCCCTTAGTGTGGGGGCAGAGACCCAGTACTTC. Translated, it gives CASSLGALSVGAETQYF.